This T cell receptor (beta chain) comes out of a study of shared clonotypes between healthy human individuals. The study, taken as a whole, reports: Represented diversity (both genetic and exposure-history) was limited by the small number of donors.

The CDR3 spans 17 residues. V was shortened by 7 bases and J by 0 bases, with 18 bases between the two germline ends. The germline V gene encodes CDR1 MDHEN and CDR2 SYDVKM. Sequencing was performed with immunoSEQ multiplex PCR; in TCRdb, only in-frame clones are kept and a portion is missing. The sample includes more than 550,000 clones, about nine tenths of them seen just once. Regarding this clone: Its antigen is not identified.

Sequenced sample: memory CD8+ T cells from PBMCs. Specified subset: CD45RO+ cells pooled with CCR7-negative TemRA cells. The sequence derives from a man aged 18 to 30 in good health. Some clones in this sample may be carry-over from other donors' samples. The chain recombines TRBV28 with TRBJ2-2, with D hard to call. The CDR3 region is CASTLSAVTSNTGELFF. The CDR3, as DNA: TGTGCCAGCACCCTTAGTGCCGTCACCTCGAACACCGGGGAGCTGTTTTTT.